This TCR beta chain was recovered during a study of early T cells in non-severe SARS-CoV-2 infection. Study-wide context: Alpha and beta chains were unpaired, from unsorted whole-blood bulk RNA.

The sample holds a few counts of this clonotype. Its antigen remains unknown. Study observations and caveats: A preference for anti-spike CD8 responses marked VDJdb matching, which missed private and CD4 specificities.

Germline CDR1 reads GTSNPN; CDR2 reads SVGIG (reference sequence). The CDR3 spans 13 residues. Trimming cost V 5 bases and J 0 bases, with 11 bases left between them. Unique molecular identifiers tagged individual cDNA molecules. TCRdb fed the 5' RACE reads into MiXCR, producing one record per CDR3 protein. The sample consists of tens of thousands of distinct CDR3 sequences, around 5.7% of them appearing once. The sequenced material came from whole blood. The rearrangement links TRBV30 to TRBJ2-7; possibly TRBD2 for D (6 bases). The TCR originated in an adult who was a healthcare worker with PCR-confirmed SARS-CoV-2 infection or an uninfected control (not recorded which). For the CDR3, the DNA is TGTGCCTGGTGCTGGGGAGGCTCCTACGAGCAGTACTTC. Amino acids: CAWCWGGSYEQYF.